Sequencing of this T cell receptor beta chain was carried out in a study of identical twins. The study, taken as a whole, reports: Within beta out-of-frame sequences, the excess sharing observed between twins was weaker.

Germline V gene data show CDR1 as LGHNA and CDR2 as YSLEER. The CDR3 has 15 amino acids. V was trimmed by 0 bases and J by 2 bases, leaving 9 bases between them. Via MiXCR, TCRdb re-called the 5' RACE reads, giving one row per CDR3 protein. This sample yields hundreds of thousands of distinct CDR3 sequences, of which around 20% are seen a single time; 4% to 5.5% belongs to the top ten. This clonotype was observed a few times. The antigen is undetermined. In addition, the sample was reused for a study of T cells expressing NK-cell markers.

The source is a woman between 18 and 29 years old in good health. The V gene is TRBV4-3, the J gene TRBJ2-3; a possible D gene is TRBD1 (5 bases). The sequenced sample consisted of PBMCs. CDR3 bases: TGCGCCAGCAGCCAAGAAAGGGGTCTCACAGATACGCAGTATTTT. Protein product: CASSQERGLTDTQYF.